What follows is one T cell receptor beta chain and its context. Its antigen specificity is not known. No much larger clonotype is one base removed from it; base qualities were not supplied. The immunoSEQ Assay, a bias-controlled multiplex PCR, was used to amplify TCRbeta CDR3 regions from genomic DNA. On the authors' methods: Nucleated cell counts per sample were estimated from amplification of reference gene primers within the assay. Sequence reads were collapsed and filtered to measure the absolute abundance of every unique TCRbeta CDR3 rearrangement. For each sample, productive Simpson clonality was calculated as the square root of Simpson's diversity index over productive rearrangements. In its TCRdb copy, this immuneACCESS table keeps in-frame sequences only and misses some clones. Where compared with another copy, unresolved V genes explain less than half of these, and the others have no known cause. The DNA was the basis for D and trimming; V, J and clone size are from that table. The sample profile shows tens of thousands of clones; around 82% of them were found once. The ten largest make up roughly 7% of the sample.

The source of the sample is a study of blood T cell repertoires in COVID-19 (dated by TCRdb to about 2020). The study in broad terms: Samples covering the acute and convalescent phases of COVID-19 were provided by collaborators in the United States, Italy and Spain. The prospective study material was composed of cDNA or gDNA derived from T cells, B-cell-depleted T cells, or PBMCs. Deeply sampled blood TCRbeta repertoires from subjects exposed to, actively infected with, or recovered from COVID-19 were included in the dataset. The repertoires were made available in a free public database intended to serve as a resource for research on the immune response to SARS-CoV-2. Samples were obtained from the ongoing ImmuneRACE study (first 160 participants) and from about 1,300 subjects provided by 6 global collaborators. Sample metadata almost always included a de-identified subject ID, COVID-19 status, age in years and sex. HLA class I and class II types, where available, came from metadata supplied by the sample provider rather than from assay-based typing.

Whole blood was collected in K2EDTA tubes by collaborating institutions according to the institutions' own protocols. For TCRbeta analysis, collaborators shipped samples in one of three forms: frozen whole blood, isolated PBMCs, or DNA extracted from either of those sample types. At the junction V is shortened by 0 bases and J by 6 bases, with 15 bases in between. The CDR3 sequence holds 15 residues, the cysteine and phenylalanine included. The retained sequence is limited to the CDR3, 45 bases, with the frame set at the first base. CDR1 and CDR2 are drawn from the germline V gene (reference sequence): SGHKS, YYEKEE. Paper-wide results and their limitations: The amount of clinical and demographic metadata varied by source and participant and was provided uncurated.

Source material: peripheral blood. This receptor was identified in a middle-aged man with acute or convalescent COVID-19. The receptor chain draws on TRBV5-5 and TRBJ1-2; the D gene is unclear. The encoded CDR3 is CASSLGSRSTDGYTF. In nucleotides, the sequence is TGTGCCAGCAGCTTGGGTAGCCGTTCGACCGATGGCTACACCTTC.